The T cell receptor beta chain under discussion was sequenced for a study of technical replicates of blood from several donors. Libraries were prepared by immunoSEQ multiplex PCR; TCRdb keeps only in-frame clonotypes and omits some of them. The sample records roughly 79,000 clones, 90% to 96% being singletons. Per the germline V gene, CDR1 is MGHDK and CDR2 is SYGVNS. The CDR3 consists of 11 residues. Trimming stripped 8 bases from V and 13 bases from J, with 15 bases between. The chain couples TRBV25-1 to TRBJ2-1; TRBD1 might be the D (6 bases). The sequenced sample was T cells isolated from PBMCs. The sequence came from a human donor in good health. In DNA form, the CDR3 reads TGTGCCAGCGGCCAGGGCAGGGGCCAGTTCTTC. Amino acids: CASGQGRGQFF.